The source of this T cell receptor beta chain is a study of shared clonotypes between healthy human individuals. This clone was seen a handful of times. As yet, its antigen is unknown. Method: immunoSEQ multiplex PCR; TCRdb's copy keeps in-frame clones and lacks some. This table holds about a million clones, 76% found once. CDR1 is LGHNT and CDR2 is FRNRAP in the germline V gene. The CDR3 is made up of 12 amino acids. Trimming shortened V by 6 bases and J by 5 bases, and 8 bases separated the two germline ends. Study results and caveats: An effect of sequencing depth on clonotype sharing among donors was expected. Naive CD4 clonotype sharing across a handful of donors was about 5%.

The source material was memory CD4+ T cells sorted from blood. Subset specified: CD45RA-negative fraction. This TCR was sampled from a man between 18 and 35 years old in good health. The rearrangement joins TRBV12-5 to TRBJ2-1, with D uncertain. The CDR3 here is CASGGSNNEQFF. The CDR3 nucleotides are TGTGCTAGTGGCGGGTCGAACAATGAGCAGTTCTTC.